One and the same sample provided the 29 T cell receptor beta chains below, sequenced in a study of human T cells and chemical hapten exposure. A single record per CDR3 protein comes from TCRdb applying MiXCR to the RACE reads. The sample consists of about 97,000 distinct CDR3 sequences, roughly a quarter of them appearing once. Specified time point: patch test 3, about 24 weeks after DPC sensitization. Treatment meaning: therapeutic diphenylcyclopropenone sensitization with weekly scalp DPC. The sequencing here drew on whole blood, taken in connection with sensitization to the hapten diphenylcyclopropenone (DPC). The receptor set was obtained from a middle-aged man with alopecia areata. Some clones in this sample may be carry-over from other donors' samples.

To note about this clonotype: A much bigger clone sits one base away, suggesting this may be a read error. Here the CDR3 reads CASSLSPYEQYF. CDR3 DNA sequence: TGTGCCAGCAGTTTATCCCCCTACGAGCAGTACTTC. The chain joins TRBV6-6 to TRBJ2-7; no clear D gene. Germline CDR1 MNHNY, CDR2 SVGAGI (reference sequence). V lost 4 bases and J 2 bases, leaving 6 bases between the germline ends. This CDR3 spans 12 amino acids.

This clonotype was observed a handful of times. The chain has TRBV3-1 and TRBJ2-7, with D unclear. This CDR3 spans 14 amino acids. CDR1 is LGHDT and CDR2 is YNNKEL in the germline V gene (reference sequence). Trimming removed 4 bases at V and 6 bases at J, with 16 bases between. CDR3 loop: CASSPVARLGEQYF. CDR3 sequence (DNA): TGTGCCAGCAGCCCCGTCGCGAGACTGGGCGAGCAGTACTTC.

This clonotype came up a few times. This rearrangement joins TRBV5-1 to TRBJ2-1, with no clear D. The CDR3 covers 14 residues. Germline V gives CDR1 SGHRS, CDR2 YFSETQ. The germline V and J ends were trimmed by 1 base and 7 bases, with 12 bases remaining between them. DNA for the CDR3: TGCGCCAGCAGCTTGACGATCAGGTCGAATGAGCAGTTCTTC. This translates into CASSLTIRSNEQFF.

This clonotype was counted between two and nine times. The V call is TRBV24-1, the J call TRBJ2-1, with D tentatively TRBD1 or TRBD2 (5 bases each). Trimming took off 6 bases at V and 8 bases at J, with 13 bases between the two ends. The CDR3 length is 13 residues. Germline V gene data show CDR1 as KGHDR and CDR2 as SFDVKD. CDR3 sequence (DNA): TGTGCCACCAGTCCCCTGGGGGATGATGAGCAGTTCTTC. Amino acid sequence: CATSPLGDDEQFF.

This clonotype was picked up a small number of times. The chain links TRBV28 to TRBJ2-2, with a tentative D call TRBD2 (6 bases). Trimming stripped 2 bases from V and 6 bases from J, with 10 bases between. The CDR3 length is 14 residues. CDR1 and CDR2 from the germline V gene are MDHEN and SYDVKM. In nucleotides, the CDR3 is TGTGCCAGCAGTTTACCCAGGGACTCCGGGGAGCTGTTTTTT. Translating it yields CASSLPRDSGELFF.

This chain connects TRBV7-9 to TRBJ2-1, with 11 positions matching TRBD2. Germline V gene lookup returns CDR1 SEHNR and CDR2 FQNEAQ (reference sequence). This CDR3 region has 15 residues. The V gene end was trimmed by 5 bases and the J gene end by 8 bases; junction bases not matched to a gene: 8. The CDR3 here is CASSLQTSGTYEQFF. CDR3 bases: TGTGCCAGCAGCCTCCAGACTAGCGGGACTTATGAGCAGTTCTTC.

The genes are TRBV12-3 or TRBV12-4 and TRBJ1-6; 9 bases match TRBD1. Trimming at V came to 7 bases and at J to 12 bases, leaving 4 bases not matched to a gene. This CDR3 is 12 amino acids long. The CDR3 region has the DNA TGTGCCAGCACTACGGACAGGGGACCCCTCCACTTT. It encodes CASTTDRGPLHF.

CDR3 residues: CSARGGVRFSGANVLTF. CDR3 coding DNA: TGCAGTGCTAGAGGGGGGGTCAGATTCTCTGGGGCCAACGTCCTGACTTTC. The chain recombines TRBV20-1 with TRBJ2-6, with D possibly TRBD2 on 6 matching bases. The V and J ends lost 1 base and 0 bases respectively, with 13 bases between them. There are 17 residues in the CDR3. Per the germline V gene, CDR1 is DFQATT and CDR2 is SNEGSKA (reference sequence).

In this sample, this clonotype turned up a few times. The V gene is TRBV28, the J gene TRBJ1-4; perhaps TRBD1 as D (5 bases). Trimming stripped 6 bases from V and 6 bases from J, with 20 bases between. This CDR3 is 16 amino acids long. Germline V gene lookup returns CDR1 MDHEN and CDR2 SYDVKM. The CDR3 DNA follows: TGTGCCAGCAGCTCCGGCCCCGGGGTGGGGGATGAAAAACTGTTTTTT. Its translation is CASSSGPGVGDEKLFF.

The chain uses TRBV12-3 or TRBV12-4 and TRBJ1-1, with 7 bases fitting TRBD1. CDR3 length: 14 residues. The V and J ends lost 6 bases and 0 bases, in that order; junction bases with no gene match: 4. This chain's CDR3 is CASSSDRLNTEAFF. CDR3 coding DNA: TGTGCCAGCAGCTCGGACAGGCTGAACACTGAAGCTTTCTTT.

The rearrangement uses TRBV12-3 or TRBV12-4 and TRBJ2-7, with D possibly TRBD1 on 5 matching bases. Trimming shortened V by 7 bases and J by 3 bases, and 25 bases separated the two germline ends. The CDR3 spans 17 residues. The CDR3 nucleotides are TGTGCCAGCAAAGCTGGGGCCGAGACAGCTTCCTACTACGAGCAGTACTTC. Translation gives CASKAGAETASYYEQYF.

The V gene is TRBV6-5, the J gene TRBJ2-7; 9 nucleotides agree with TRBD2. This CDR3 is 17 amino acids long. Trimming took 6 bases from V and 6 from J; bases not matched to a gene: 18. The V gene's germline CDR1 is MNHEY and CDR2 SVGAGI. CDR3 sequence: CASRSGGSGSQKGEQYF. DNA for the CDR3: TGTGCCAGCAGGAGCGGGGGTAGCGGGAGTCAAAAAGGCGAGCAGTACTTC.

This clonotype was observed a few times. The chain combines TRBV21-1 with TRBJ1-5. TRBV21-1 represents a pseudogene. CDR3 length: 17 amino acids. The CDR3 loop is CASTARRSSYSNQPQHF. CDR3 nucleotide sequence: TGTGCCAGCACAGCGAGACGGAGCAGTTATAGCAATCAGCCCCAGCATTTT.

The genes are TRBV12-3 or TRBV12-4 and TRBJ2-1, with D maybe TRBD1 (5 bases). The CDR3 sequence is 14 residues long. Trimming took 8 bases from V and 7 from J, leaving 18 bases between them. The CDR3 DNA reads as TGTGCCAGCTCCGCAGCAGGGCGGCATAATGAGCAGTTCTTC. This encodes CASSAAGRHNEQFF.

This chain joins TRBV20-1 and TRBJ2-3; D is unresolved. The CDR3 runs to 13 residues. The V gene's germline CDR1 is DFQATT and CDR2 SNEGSKA (reference sequence). The V gene lost 6 bases and the J gene lost 0 bases, with 10 bases spanning the gap. The chain's CDR3 is CSAPFESTDTQYF. The CDR3 DNA follows: TGCAGTGCCCCCTTCGAGAGCACAGATACGCAGTATTTT.

This clonotype was observed a handful of times. This chain connects TRBV28 to TRBJ2-6; D unresolved. Deletions cut 3 bases from V and 1 base from J, with 10 bases between. Germline CDR1 and CDR2: MDHEN and SYDVKM. The CDR3 contains 16 residues. CDR3 amino acids: CASSFLPGSGANVLTF. DNA for the CDR3: TGTGCCAGCAGTTTTCTCCCAGGTTCTGGGGCCAACGTCCTGACTTTC.

This clonotype has a single count. The J gene is TRBJ2-1, the V gene TRBV12-3 or TRBV12-4; D perhaps matches TRBD1 (7 bases). V lost 6 bases and J lost 7, with 16 bases in between. The CDR3 contains 14 residues. The CDR3 nucleotides read TGTGCCAGCAGCCCGCGGGACAGCCAGAATGAGCAGTTCTTC. Amino acid sequence: CASSPRDSQNEQFF.

This chain uses TRBV5-1 with TRBJ2-3; TRBD2 agrees at 12 bases. The V gene end was trimmed by 0 bases and the J gene end by 3 bases; junction bases not matched to a gene: 5. The CDR3 sequence is 17 residues long. From germline, CDR1 is SGHRS and CDR2 YFSETQ. CDR3 loop: CASSLETSGSWTDTQYF. Here the CDR3 DNA reads TGCGCCAGCAGCTTGGAGACTAGCGGGAGTTGGACAGATACGCAGTATTTT.

This clonotype was seen more than once but under ten times. The chain has TRBV18 and TRBJ2-7, with 10 positions matching TRBD1. The CDR3 extends over 15 amino acids. V was clipped by 1 base and J by 7 bases; unmatched bases: 7. CDR1 KGHSH and CDR2 LQKENI come from the germline V gene. In DNA form, the CDR3 reads TGTGCCAGCTCACCACTCTCCGGGACAGGGGTTGAGCAGTACTTC. Protein product: CASSPLSGTGVEQYF.

This clonotype was seen a handful of times. V gene TRBV28 combines with J gene TRBJ2-7; TRBD2 matches at 13 bases. CDR1 is MDHEN, CDR2 SYDVKM, per germline. The CDR3 length is 16 residues. Trimming cost V 7 bases and J 5 bases; bases outside gene matches: 11. CDR3 nucleotides: TGTGCCAGCACTCCTACTGGGACTAGCGGGATGAACGAGCAGTACTTC. Translating it yields CASTPTGTSGMNEQYF.

CDR3 DNA: TGTGCCAGCAGTAACGGACAGGGGGTGACAGATACGCAGTATTTT. Its translation is CASSNGQGVTDTQYF. The rearrangement uses TRBV12-3 or TRBV12-4 and TRBJ2-3; 10 nucleotides align to TRBD1. V trimming: 5 bases; J trimming: 3 bases; junction bases outside the gene matches: 5. The CDR3 consists of 15 residues.

The chain is built from TRBV5-6 and TRBJ1-5; the D gene is possibly TRBD1 (6 bases). Germline values: CDR1 SGHDT, CDR2 YYEEEE. CDR3 size: 18 residues. Trimming cost V 4 bases and J 0 bases, with 20 bases left between them. CDR3 in DNA: TGTGCCAGCAGCAGGGGGGGACCCCTGATCGATAGCAATCAGCCCCAGCATTTT. Protein: CASSRGGPLIDSNQPQHF.

This clonotype was recorded a few times. The chain uses TRBV7-9 and TRBJ2-3; D gene uncertain. V shed 3 bases and J shed 6 bases, with 7 bases lying between them. Germline V gene sequence: CDR1 SEHNR, CDR2 FQNEAQ (reference sequence). The CDR3 sequence is 12 residues long. CDR3 in amino acids: CASSLRYDTQYF. The CDR3 nucleotides read TGTGCCAGCAGCTTGCGGTACGATACGCAGTATTTT.

The gene calls are TRBV10-3 and TRBJ1-2; 7 positions match TRBD1. With 6 bases clipped from V and 8 bases from J, the junction kept 9 bases outside the gene matches. This CDR3 has 13 amino acids. Germline CDR1 reads ENHRY; CDR2 reads SYGVKD. The CDR3 DNA sequence: TGTGCCATCAGCGAGACAGGGAGCGAAGGCTACACCTTC. It encodes CAISETGSEGYTF.

This clonotype was seen only a few times. CDR3 sequence (DNA): TGTGCCAGCAGTAAACAGGGTGTCGCTGAAGCTTTCTTT. Protein product: CASSKQGVAEAFF. V usage is TRBV6-5 and J usage is TRBJ1-1; TRBD1 is a possible D gene (6 bases). The CDR3 runs 13 residues. Germline loops: CDR1 MNHEY, CDR2 SVGAGI. V was pared by 5 bases and J by 6 bases, with 13 bases between.

This clonotype was counted a few times. V usage is TRBV7-3 and J usage is TRBJ1-1; D uncertain. Germline-derived CDR1 and CDR2 are SGHTA and FQGTGA. V shed 5 bases and J shed 1 base, with 14 bases lying between them. The CDR3 runs 15 residues. The CDR3 DNA reads TGTGCCAGCAGCAACACACAAGTAAAGAACACTGAAGCTTTCTTT. This encodes CASSNTQVKNTEAFF.

This clonotype was counted only a few times. The chain carries TRBV24-1 and TRBJ2-1, with 14 bases aligning to TRBD2. This CDR3 is built from 15 residues. With V trimmed by 7 bases and J by 6 bases, 4 bases remained unmatched. The V gene's germline CDR1 is KGHDR and CDR2 SFDVKD. This CDR3 is CATRGGTSGSNEQFF. CDR3 in DNA: TGTGCCACCAGGGGGGGGACTAGCGGGAGCAATGAGCAGTTCTTC.

A few counts support this clonotype. The DNA for the CDR3 is TGCAGTGCTAAAGGACCCGGGGAGCTGTTTTTT. Protein sequence: CSAKGPGELFF. V is TRBV20-1 and J is TRBJ2-2, with no clear D. Between the trimmed V and J ends, which lost 4 bases and 6 bases, there was a span of 6 bases. This CDR3 is built from 11 residues. CDR1 and CDR2 from the germline V gene are DFQATT and SNEGSKA (reference sequence).

This clonotype has at least ten counts. The chain recombines TRBV29-1 with TRBJ2-7, with 8 bases aligning to TRBD2. There are 16 residues in the CDR3. V dropped 1 base and J dropped 5; count of bases not matched to a gene: 13. From germline, CDR1 is SQVTM and CDR2 ANQGSEA. The CDR3 region is CSVEGVANGRADEQYF. Here the CDR3 DNA reads TGCAGCGTTGAAGGGGTAGCGAACGGGAGGGCCGACGAGCAGTACTTC.